This passage covers 27 T cell receptor beta chains from one sample sequenced in a study of cytomegalovirus exposure and HLA in healthy donors. This PCR relied on a set of 60 Vbeta primers and 13 Jbeta primers. The method was immunoSEQ multiplex PCR; TCRdb's version includes in-frame clones alone and lacks a portion of them. The sample lists about 180,000 clones, over 80% occurring once. The specimen was PBMCs. These receptor sequences come from a girl aged 10 to 17 in good health and CMV-seropositive.

This rearrangement joins TRBV4-1 to TRBJ1-2; 9 bases are a match to TRBD1. This CDR3 is 15 amino acids long. Germline trimming cut 4 bases from V and 4 bases from J; bases unmatched to any gene: 7. Germline CDR1 MGHRA, CDR2 YSYEKL. The CDR3 protein is CASSLGGQGPYGYTF. DNA for the CDR3: TGCGCCAGCAGCCTCGGAGGACAGGGGCCCTATGGCTACACCTTC.

The chain combines TRBV29-1 with TRBJ1-1; 8 bases fit TRBD1. There are 15 residues in the CDR3. Unmatched junction bases numbered 9, after V lost 1 base and J lost 5 bases. Germline CDR1 and CDR2: SQVTM and ANQGSEA. The CDR3 region has the DNA TGCAGCGTTGAAGGACGTGGACAGGGTTATACTGAAGCTTTCTTT. It yields the protein CSVEGRGQGYTEAFF.

The genes are TRBV27 and TRBJ2-3; 12 bases agree with TRBD2. The trim removed 4 bases at V and 0 bases at J, leaving 11 bases unmatched. CDR3 length: 19 amino acids. Germline V gene lookup returns CDR1 MNHEY and CDR2 SMNVEV (reference sequence). This CDR3 is CASSSPTSGSLYSTDTQYF. CDR3 sequence (DNA): TGTGCCAGCAGTTCCCCGACTAGCGGGAGTCTATATAGCACAGATACGCAGTATTTT.

This chain uses TRBV30 with TRBJ1-1; no firm D call. The CDR3 totals 12 residues. The germline V gene has CDR1 GTSNPN and CDR2 SVGIG (reference sequence). The ends were cut back, 5 bases at V and 4 bases at J, with 11 bases in the middle. Here the CDR3 reads CAWQTGGTEAFF. CDR3 in DNA: TGTGCCTGGCAGACTGGAGGCACTGAAGCTTTCTTT.

This chain joins TRBV6-4 and TRBJ1-2, with D uncertain. The CDR3 covers 13 residues. V was shortened by 6 bases and J by 9 bases, with 17 bases between the two germline ends. Germline V CDR1 and CDR2: MRHNA, SNTAGT. DNA for the CDR3: TGTGCCAGCAGGAACATGTGGTCCAGGAGCTACACCTTC. Translation gives CASRNMWSRSYTF.

A few counts support this clone. The chain employs TRBV6-1 and TRBJ2-3; 8 bases agree with TRBD2. V dropped 2 bases and J dropped 2; count of bases not matched to a gene: 9. The CDR3 runs 17 residues. CDR1 and CDR2 (germline): MNHNS, SASEGT. CDR3: CASSERVVAGPTDTQYF. The CDR3 DNA sequence: TGTGCCAGCAGTGAAAGGGTCGTAGCGGGGCCCACAGATACGCAGTATTTT.

The V gene is TRBV7-2, the J gene TRBJ2-3; D possibly corresponds to TRBD2 (5 bases). CDR3 length: 12 amino acids. Trimming removed 6 bases from V and 3 bases from J, with 7 bases in between. Germline CDR1 is SGHTA and CDR2 is FQGNSA. For the CDR3, the DNA is TGTGCCAGCAGACGGGGAACAGATACGCAGTATTTT. Protein sequence: CASRRGTDTQYF.

The rearrangement links TRBV7-9 to TRBJ2-1; perhaps TRBD2 as D (5 bases). CDR1 is SEHNR and CDR2 is FQNEAQ in the germline V gene (reference sequence). CDR3 length equals 16 residues. Trimming pared 5 bases from V and 4 bases from J, leaving 18 bases between. The DNA of the CDR3 is TGTGCCAGCAGCCTCCGGGCGGCTAGCCGATACAATGAGCAGTTCTTC. Protein product: CASSLRAASRYNEQFF.

This chain connects TRBV28 to TRBJ1-1, with a possible D match to TRBD1 (5 bases). Trimming took 6 bases from V and 4 from J, leaving 21 bases between them. Germline V gives CDR1 MDHEN, CDR2 SYDVKM. The CDR3 length is 16 residues. The CDR3 loop reads CASRLGAFVSGTEAFF. The CDR3 DNA reads TGTGCCAGCAGATTAGGGGCCTTTGTGAGTGGCACTGAAGCTTTCTTT.

CDR3 sequence (DNA): TGTGCCAGCAGCGGGACTAGGACGCAGTATTTT. Translating gives CASSGTRTQYF. V usage is TRBV6-5 and J usage is TRBJ2-3, with TRBD2 matching over 8 bases. V shed 6 bases and J 9 bases; nucleotides not matched to a gene: 2. The CDR3 covers 11 residues. CDR1 and CDR2 from the germline V gene are MNHEY and SVGAGI.

V and J are TRBV29-1 and TRBJ2-3; the match to TRBD2 covers 7 bases. V lost 6 bases, J lost 4 bases, and 10 bases stayed unmatched. Per germline, CDR1 SQVTM and CDR2 ANQGSEA. There are 14 residues in the CDR3. CDR3: CSVRGLVSADTQYF. In DNA, the CDR3 is TGCAGCGTCCGCGGACTAGTATCAGCAGATACGCAGTATTTT.

This clone showed up just a few times. This rearrangement joins TRBV7-2 to TRBJ1-4; 7 positions agree with TRBD1. Germline V gene lookup returns CDR1 SGHTA and CDR2 FQGNSA. With 5 bases clipped from V and 5 bases from J, the junction kept 5 bases outside the gene matches. This CDR3 is built from 14 residues. Written as DNA, the CDR3 is TGTGCCAGCAGCCCCGGGACAGTAAATGAAAAACTGTTTTTT. It translates to CASSPGTVNEKLFF.

This sequence joins TRBV11-3 and TRBJ2-7, with 10 bases fitting TRBD1. V was clipped by 5 bases and J by 6 bases; unmatched bases: 7. Germline loops: CDR1 SGHNT, CDR2 YENEEA. CDR3 size: 14 residues. CDR3 region: CASSLRGQGGEQYF. The CDR3 nucleotides read TGTGCCAGCAGCCTACGAGGACAGGGGGGCGAGCAGTACTTC.

This clone was seen only once. The gene calls are TRBV15 and TRBJ2-1, with 11 nucleotides matching TRBD2. Trimming took 8 bases from V and 4 from J; bases not matched to a gene: 4. Germline V lookup: CDR1 LNHNV, CDR2 YYDKDF (reference sequence). This CDR3 contains 14 residues. The CDR3, as DNA: TGTGCCACCGCTGGGACTAGCGGATACAATGAGCAGTTCTTC. It is translated as CATAGTSGYNEQFF.

CDR3 in amino acids: CASSRTSTDTQYF. CDR3 nucleotide sequence: TGTGCCAGCAGTAGGACTAGCACAGATACGCAGTATTTT. V and J are TRBV6-4 and TRBJ2-3; the D gene is possibly TRBD2 (5 bases). Germline CDR1 reads MRHNA; CDR2 reads SNTAGT. This CDR3 contains 13 residues. Trimming took off 5 bases at V and 0 bases at J, with 6 bases between the two ends.

This chain links TRBV7-7 with TRBJ2-2, with 13 nucleotides matching TRBD2. From germline, CDR1 is SSHAT and CDR2 FNYEAQ (reference sequence). The junction had 3 bases not matched to a gene; V was cut back by 5 bases and J by 3 bases. The CDR3 covers 16 residues. The CDR3 loop reads CASSPGLAGDTGELFF. In DNA form, the CDR3 reads TGTGCCAGCAGCCCAGGACTAGCGGGGGACACCGGGGAGCTGTTTTTT.

The rearrangement joins TRBV27 to TRBJ1-4; 10 bases are shared with TRBD1. The CDR3 spans 18 residues. Germline CDR1 MNHEY, CDR2 SMNVEV (reference sequence). The V and J ends lost 1 base and 5 bases, in that order; junction bases with no gene match: 10. The CDR3 reads CASSLLGPGTGENEKLFF. The CDR3 bases are TGTGCCAGCAGTTTATTAGGCCCCGGGACAGGGGAGAATGAAAAACTGTTTTTT.

The rearrangement joins TRBV11-2 to TRBJ1-1, with D maybe TRBD1 (5 bases). V dropped 5 bases and J dropped 3 bases, with 16 bases sitting between them. CDR1 and CDR2 from the germline V gene are SGHAT and FQNNGV. The CDR3 has 15 residues. The CDR3 DNA follows: TGTGCCAGCAGCCCACTACGGACGGGGGACACTGAAGCTTTCTTT. Translation: CASSPLRTGDTEAFF.

This rearrangement joins TRBV27 to TRBJ2-1; 9 nucleotides line up with TRBD2. The CDR3 is made up of 16 amino acids. CDR1 and CDR2 from the germline V gene are MNHEY and SMNVEV (reference sequence). Trimming at V came to 6 bases and at J to 5 bases, leaving 11 bases not matched to a gene. CDR3 protein: CASRYSAGGPNNEQFF. CDR3 DNA sequence: TGTGCCAGCAGATATTCAGCGGGAGGCCCCAACAATGAGCAGTTCTTC.

The rearrangement joins TRBV27 to TRBJ1-2, with TRBD1 as a possible D gene (5 bases). The CDR3 sequence is 13 residues long. The germline V gene encodes CDR1 MNHEY and CDR2 SMNVEV (reference sequence). V lost 2 bases to trimming and J lost 6 bases, with 10 bases between them. The CDR3 sequence is CASSLLGLDGYTF. DNA of the CDR3: TGTGCCAGCAGTTTACTGGGGCTAGATGGCTACACCTTC.

This clone was detected a few times. The chain carries TRBV7-9 and TRBJ1-1; D unresolved. Trimming removed 5 bases at V and 5 bases at J, with 9 bases between. The germline gives CDR1 SEHNR, CDR2 FQNEAQ (reference sequence). The CDR3 consists of 12 residues. The CDR3 DNA reads as TGTGCCAGCAGCCTCGAGAGGACTGAAGCTTTCTTT. It translates to CASSLERTEAFF. Filled out from reference TRBV7-9 and TRBJ1-1, the complete variable domain reads DTGVSQNPRHKITKRGQNVTFRCDPISEHNRLYWYRQTLGQGPEFLTYFQNEAQLEKSRLLSDRFSAERPKGSFSTLEIQRTEQGDSAMYLCASSLERTEAFFGQGTRLTVV.

V usage is TRBV28 and J usage is TRBJ1-2; D might be TRBD1 (5 bases). The CDR3 has 12 amino acids. Trimming cost V 5 bases and J 7 bases, with 11 bases left between them. Germline V gene lookup returns CDR1 MDHEN and CDR2 SYDVKM. The CDR3 nucleotides are TGTGCCAGCAGTGCCAGGGTGGGTGGCTACACCTTC. Translation: CASSARVGGYTF.

The J gene is TRBJ2-1, the V gene TRBV7-3; 12 nucleotides agree with TRBD2. Germline values: CDR1 SGHTA, CDR2 FQGTGA. The CDR3 sequence is 14 residues long. V shed 3 bases and J 7 bases; nucleotides not matched to a gene: 1. CDR3 coding DNA: TGTGCCAGCAGCTTTGGACTAGCGGGAAATGAGCAGTTCTTC. It specifies CASSFGLAGNEQFF.

Worth noting for this clone: At the DNA level, this CDR3 is encoded by other sequences in the same sample as well. The V and J genes are TRBV4-2 and TRBJ2-7, with D maybe TRBD1 (7 bases). Trimming took off 4 bases at V and 4 bases at J, with 14 bases between the two ends. CDR3 length equals 14 residues. Germline CDR1 and CDR2: LGHNA and YNFKEQ. The CDR3 region has the DNA TGTGCCAGCAGCCCGCGGGACAGCCTTTACGAGCAGTACTTC. Translating gives CASSPRDSLYEQYF.

This chain uses TRBV18 with TRBJ2-7; no clear D. Trimming stripped 6 bases from V and 3 bases from J, with 12 bases between. There are 13 residues in the CDR3. CDR1 KGHSH and CDR2 LQKENI come from the germline V gene. Here the CDR3 DNA reads TGTGCCAGCTCGGCGGCAGCCCTCTACGAGCAGTACTTC. Translating gives CASSAAALYEQYF. Full variable domain (outside the CDR3, taken from reference TRBV18 and TRBJ2-7): NAGVMQNPRHLVRRRGQEARLRCSPMKGHSHVYWYRQLPEEGLKFMVYLQKENIIDESGMPKERFSAEFPKEGPSILRIQQVVRGDSAAYFCASSAAALYEQYFGPGTRLTVT.

This sequence joins TRBV25-1 and TRBJ1-1; D call uncertain. The CDR3 spans 13 residues. CDR1 is MGHDK, CDR2 SYGVNS, per germline. V was trimmed by 3 bases and J by 1 base, leaving 6 bases between them. The CDR3 coding sequence is TGTGCCAGCAGTGAGCGGCCGAACACTGAAGCTTTCTTT. It yields the protein CASSERPNTEAFF. Using reference TRBV25-1 and TRBJ1-1 for the parts outside the CDR3, the full variable domain is EADIYQTPRYLVIGTGKKITLECSQTMGHDKMYWYQQDPGMELHLIHYSYGVNSTEKGDLSSESTVSRIRTEHFPLTLESARPSHTSQYLCASSERPNTEAFFGQGTRLTVV.

This chain connects TRBV6-1 to TRBJ2-7; TRBD1 matches at 9 bases. This CDR3 has 15 residues. V lost 4 bases, J lost 6 bases, and 10 bases stayed unmatched. CDR1 is MNHNS, CDR2 SASEGT, per germline. Written as DNA, the CDR3 is TGTGCCAGCAGTGGTCGGGGGACAGGGATTATCGAGCAGTACTTC. Translation: CASSGRGTGIIEQYF.